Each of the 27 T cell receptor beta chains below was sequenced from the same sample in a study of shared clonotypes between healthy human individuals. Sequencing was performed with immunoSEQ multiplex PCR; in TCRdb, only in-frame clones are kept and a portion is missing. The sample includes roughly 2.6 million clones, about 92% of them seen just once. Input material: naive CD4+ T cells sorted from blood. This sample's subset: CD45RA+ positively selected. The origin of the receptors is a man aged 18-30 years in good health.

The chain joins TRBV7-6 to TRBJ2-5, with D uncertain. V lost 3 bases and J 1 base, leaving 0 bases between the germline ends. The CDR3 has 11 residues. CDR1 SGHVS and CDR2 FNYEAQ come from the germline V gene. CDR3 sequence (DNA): TGTGCCAGCAGCTTCCAAGAGACCCAGTACTTC. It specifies CASSFQETQYF.

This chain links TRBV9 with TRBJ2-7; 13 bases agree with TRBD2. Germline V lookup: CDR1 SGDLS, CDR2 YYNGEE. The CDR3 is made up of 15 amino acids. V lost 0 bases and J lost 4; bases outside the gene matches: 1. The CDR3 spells CASSVETSGRYEQYF. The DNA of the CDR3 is TGTGCCAGCAGCGTAGAGACTAGCGGGAGGTACGAGCAGTACTTC.

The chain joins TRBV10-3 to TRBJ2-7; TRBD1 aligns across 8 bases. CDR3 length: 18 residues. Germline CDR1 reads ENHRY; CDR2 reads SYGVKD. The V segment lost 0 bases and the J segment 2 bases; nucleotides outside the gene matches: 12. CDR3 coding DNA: TGTGCCATCAGTGAGTCGATCCACAGGGGGATTAGCGCCTACGAGCAGTACTTC. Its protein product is CAISESIHRGISAYEQYF.

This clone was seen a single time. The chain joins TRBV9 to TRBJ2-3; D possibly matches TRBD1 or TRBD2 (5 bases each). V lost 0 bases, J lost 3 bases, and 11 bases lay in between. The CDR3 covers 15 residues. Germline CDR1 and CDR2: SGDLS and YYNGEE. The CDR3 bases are TGTGCCAGCAGCGTAGGTGGGACCTGGACAGATACGCAGTATTTT. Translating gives CASSVGGTWTDTQYF.

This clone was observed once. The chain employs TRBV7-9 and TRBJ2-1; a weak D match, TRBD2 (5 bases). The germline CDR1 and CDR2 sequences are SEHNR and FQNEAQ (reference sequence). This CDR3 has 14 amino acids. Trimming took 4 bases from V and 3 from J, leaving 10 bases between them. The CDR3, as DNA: TGTGCCAGCAGCTCACCAGGAGGCTACAATGAGCAGTTCTTC. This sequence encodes CASSSPGGYNEQFF.

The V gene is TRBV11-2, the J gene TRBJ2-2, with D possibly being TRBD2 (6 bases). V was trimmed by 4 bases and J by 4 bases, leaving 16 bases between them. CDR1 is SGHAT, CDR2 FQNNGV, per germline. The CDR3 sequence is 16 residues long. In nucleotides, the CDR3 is TGTGCCAGCAGCTCCCGGGGGTCCGCGGGCACCGGGGAGCTGTTTTTT. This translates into CASSSRGSAGTGELFF. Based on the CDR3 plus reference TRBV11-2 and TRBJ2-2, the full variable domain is EAGVAQSPRYKIIEKRQSVAFWCNPISGHATLYWYQQILGQGPKLLIQFQNNGVVDDSQLPKDRFSAERLKGVDSTLKIQPAKLEDSAVYLCASSSRGSAGTGELFFGEGSRLTVL.

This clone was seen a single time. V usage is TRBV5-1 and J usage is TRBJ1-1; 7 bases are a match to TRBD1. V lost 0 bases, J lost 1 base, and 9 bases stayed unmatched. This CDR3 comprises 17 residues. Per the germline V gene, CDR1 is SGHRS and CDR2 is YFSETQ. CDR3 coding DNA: TGCGCCAGCAGCTTGGCCGGGACAGCTATTGAGAACACTGAAGCTTTCTTT. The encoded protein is CASSLAGTAIENTEAFF.

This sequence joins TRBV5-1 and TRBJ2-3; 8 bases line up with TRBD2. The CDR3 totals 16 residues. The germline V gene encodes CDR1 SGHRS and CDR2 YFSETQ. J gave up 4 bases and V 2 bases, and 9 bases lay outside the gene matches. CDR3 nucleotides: TGCGCCAGCAGCTTAGCTTTGCGGGGGGCGTCAGATACGCAGTATTTT. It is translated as CASSLALRGASDTQYF. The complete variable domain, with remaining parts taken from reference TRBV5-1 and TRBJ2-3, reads KAGVTQTPRYLIKTRGQQVTLSCSPISGHRSVSWYQQTPGQGLQFLFEYFSETQRNKGNFPGRFSGRQFSNSRSEMNVSTLELGDSALYLCASSLALRGASDTQYFGPGTRLTVL.

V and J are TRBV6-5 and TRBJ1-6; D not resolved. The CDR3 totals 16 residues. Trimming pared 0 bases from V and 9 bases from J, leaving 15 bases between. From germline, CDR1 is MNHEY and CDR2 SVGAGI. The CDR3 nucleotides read TGTGCCAGCAGTTACTCAGTAGGGATAGGGAGTTCACCCCTCCACTTT. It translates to CASSYSVGIGSSPLHF.

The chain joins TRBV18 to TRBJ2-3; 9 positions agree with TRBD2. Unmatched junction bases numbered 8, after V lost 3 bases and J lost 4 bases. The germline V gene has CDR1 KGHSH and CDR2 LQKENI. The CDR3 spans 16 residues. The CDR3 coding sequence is TGTGCCAGCTCACCGCCTGGCGGGAGGGCCGCAGATACGCAGTATTTT. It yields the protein CASSPPGGRAADTQYF. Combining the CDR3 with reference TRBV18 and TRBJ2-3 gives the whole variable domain NAGVMQNPRHLVRRRGQEARLRCSPMKGHSHVYWYRQLPEEGLKFMVYLQKENIIDESGMPKERFSAEFPKEGPSILRIQQVVRGDSAAYFCASSPPGGRAADTQYFGPGTRLTVL.

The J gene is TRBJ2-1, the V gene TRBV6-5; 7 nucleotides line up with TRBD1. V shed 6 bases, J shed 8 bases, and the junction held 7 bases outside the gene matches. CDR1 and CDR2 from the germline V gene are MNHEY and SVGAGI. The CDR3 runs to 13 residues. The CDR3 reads CASRKRGLDEQFF. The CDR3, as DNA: TGTGCCAGCAGGAAGAGGGGGCTGGATGAGCAGTTCTTC.

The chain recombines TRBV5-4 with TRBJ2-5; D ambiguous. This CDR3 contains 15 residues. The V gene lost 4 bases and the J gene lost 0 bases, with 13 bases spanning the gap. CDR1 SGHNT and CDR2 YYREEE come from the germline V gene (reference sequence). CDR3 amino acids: CASSPIDWNQETQYF. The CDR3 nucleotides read TGTGCCAGCAGCCCTATTGACTGGAACCAAGAGACCCAGTACTTC.

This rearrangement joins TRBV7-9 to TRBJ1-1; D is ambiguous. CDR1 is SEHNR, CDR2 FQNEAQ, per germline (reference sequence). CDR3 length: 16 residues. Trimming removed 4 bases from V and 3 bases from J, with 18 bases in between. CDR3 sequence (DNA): TGTGCCAGCAGCTCCCCGGTGAGGTGGGGTGACACTGAAGCTTTCTTT. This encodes CASSSPVRWGDTEAFF.

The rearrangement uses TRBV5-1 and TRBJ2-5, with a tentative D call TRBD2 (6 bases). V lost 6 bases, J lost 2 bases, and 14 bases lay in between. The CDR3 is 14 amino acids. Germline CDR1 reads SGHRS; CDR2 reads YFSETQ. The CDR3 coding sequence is TGCGCCAGCACCATCGACCGGGGGCAAGAGACCCAGTACTTC. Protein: CASTIDRGQETQYF.

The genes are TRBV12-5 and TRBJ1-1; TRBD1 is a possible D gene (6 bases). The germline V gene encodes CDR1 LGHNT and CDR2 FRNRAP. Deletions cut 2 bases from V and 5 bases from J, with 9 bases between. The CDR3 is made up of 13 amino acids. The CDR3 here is CASGLFGQTEAFF. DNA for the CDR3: TGTGCTAGTGGTTTGTTCGGACAGACTGAAGCTTTCTTT.

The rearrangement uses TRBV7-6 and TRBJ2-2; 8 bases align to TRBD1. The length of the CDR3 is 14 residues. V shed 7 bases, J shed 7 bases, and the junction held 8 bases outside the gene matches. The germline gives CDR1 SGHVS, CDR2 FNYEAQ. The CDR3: CASIQTGEYGELFF. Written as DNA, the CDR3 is TGTGCCAGCATCCAGACAGGGGAATACGGGGAGCTGTTTTTT. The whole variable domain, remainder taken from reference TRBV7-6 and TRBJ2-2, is GAGVSQSPRYKVTKRGQDVALRCDPISGHVSLYWYRQALGQGPEFLTYFNYEAQQDKSGLPNDRFSAERPEGSISTLTIQRTEQRDSAMYRCASIQTGEYGELFFGEGSRLTVL.

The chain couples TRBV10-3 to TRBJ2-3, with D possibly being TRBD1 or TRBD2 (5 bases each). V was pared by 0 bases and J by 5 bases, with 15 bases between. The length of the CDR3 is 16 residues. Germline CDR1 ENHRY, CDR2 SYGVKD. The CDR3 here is CAISESGTPVGDTQYF. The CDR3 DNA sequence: TGTGCCATCAGTGAGTCCGGGACCCCTGTTGGAGATACGCAGTATTTT.

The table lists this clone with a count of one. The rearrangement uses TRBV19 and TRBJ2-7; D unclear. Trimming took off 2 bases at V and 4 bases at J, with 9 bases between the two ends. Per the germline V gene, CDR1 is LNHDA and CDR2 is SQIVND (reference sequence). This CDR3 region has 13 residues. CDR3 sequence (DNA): TGTGCCAGTAGTATAACAGACCTGTACGAGCAGTACTTC. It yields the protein CASSITDLYEQYF. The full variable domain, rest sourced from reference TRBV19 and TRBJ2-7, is DGGITQSPKYLFRKEGQNVTLSCEQNLNHDAMYWYRQDPGQGLRLIYYSQIVNDFQKGDIAEGYSVSREKKESFPLTVTSAQKNPTAFYLCASSITDLYEQYFGPGTRLTVT.

CDR3 in DNA: TGCAGCGTTGGGACAGGCATCTATGGCTACACCTTC. It specifies CSVGTGIYGYTF. The chain links TRBV29-1 to TRBJ1-2; the match to TRBD1 covers 7 bases. V gave up 4 bases and J gave up 4 bases; unmatched junction bases: 3. The CDR3 runs 12 residues. Germline assignment: CDR1 SQVTM and CDR2 ANQGSEA.

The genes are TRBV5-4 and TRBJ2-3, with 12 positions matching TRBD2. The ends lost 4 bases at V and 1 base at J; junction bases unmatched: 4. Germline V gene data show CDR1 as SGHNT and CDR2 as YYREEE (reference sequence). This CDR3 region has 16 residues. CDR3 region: CASSIRTSGGTDTQYF. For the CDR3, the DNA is TGTGCCAGCAGCATTCGGACTAGCGGGGGCACAGATACGCAGTATTTT.

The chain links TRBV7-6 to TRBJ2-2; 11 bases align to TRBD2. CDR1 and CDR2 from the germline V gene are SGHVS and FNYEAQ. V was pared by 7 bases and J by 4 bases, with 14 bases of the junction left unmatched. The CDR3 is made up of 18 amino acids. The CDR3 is CASTKQLAGAATTGELFF. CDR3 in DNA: TGTGCCAGCACCAAACAACTAGCGGGGGCCGCGACCACCGGGGAGCTGTTTTTT.

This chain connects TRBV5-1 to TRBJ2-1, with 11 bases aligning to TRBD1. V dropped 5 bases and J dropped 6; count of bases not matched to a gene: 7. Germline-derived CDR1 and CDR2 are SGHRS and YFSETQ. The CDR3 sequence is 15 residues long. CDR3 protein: CASSSGTGGFNEQFF. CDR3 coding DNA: TGCGCCAGCAGTTCCGGGACAGGGGGTTTCAATGAGCAGTTCTTC. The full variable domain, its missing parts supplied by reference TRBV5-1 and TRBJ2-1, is KAGVTQTPRYLIKTRGQQVTLSCSPISGHRSVSWYQQTPGQGLQFLFEYFSETQRNKGNFPGRFSGRQFSNSRSEMNVSTLELGDSALYLCASSSGTGGFNEQFFGPGTRLTVL.

CDR3 in amino acids: CASSYSYAKNIQYF. CDR3 coding DNA: TGTGCCAGCAGTTATTCCTACGCCAAAAACATTCAGTACTTC. The chain couples TRBV6-5 to TRBJ2-4; D not certain. Germline CDR1 and CDR2: MNHEY and SVGAGI. This CDR3 spans 14 amino acids. The V end lost 3 bases, the J end lost 1 base, and 7 bases lay between the germline ends.

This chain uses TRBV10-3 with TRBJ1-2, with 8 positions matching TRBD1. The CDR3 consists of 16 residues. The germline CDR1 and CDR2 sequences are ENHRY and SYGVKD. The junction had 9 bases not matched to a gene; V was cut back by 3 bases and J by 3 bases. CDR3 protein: CAISDLSGGADYGYTF. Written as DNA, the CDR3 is TGTGCCATCAGTGACCTTTCAGGGGGCGCAGACTATGGCTACACCTTC.

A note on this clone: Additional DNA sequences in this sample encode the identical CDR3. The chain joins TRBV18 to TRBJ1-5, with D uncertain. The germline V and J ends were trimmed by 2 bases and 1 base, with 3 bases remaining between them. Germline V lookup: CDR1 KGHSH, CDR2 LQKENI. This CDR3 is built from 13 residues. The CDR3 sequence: CASSPISNQPQHF. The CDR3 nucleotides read TGTGCCAGCTCACCAATAAGCAATCAGCCCCAGCATTTT.

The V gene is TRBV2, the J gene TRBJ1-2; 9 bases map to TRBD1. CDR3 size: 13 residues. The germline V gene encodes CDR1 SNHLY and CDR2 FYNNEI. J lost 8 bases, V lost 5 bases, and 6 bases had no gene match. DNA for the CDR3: TGTGCCAGCAGTTATGGGGACAGGGTCGGCTACACCTTC. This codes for CASSYGDRVGYTF.

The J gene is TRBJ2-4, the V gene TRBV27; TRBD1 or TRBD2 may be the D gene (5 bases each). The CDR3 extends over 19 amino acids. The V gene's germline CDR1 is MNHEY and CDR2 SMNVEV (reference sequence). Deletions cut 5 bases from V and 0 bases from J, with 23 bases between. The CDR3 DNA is TGTGCCAGCAGTCCATTGGGGGATGTGTGGTATGTAGCCAAAAACATTCAGTACTTC. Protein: CASSPLGDVWYVAKNIQYF.